Sequencing of this T cell receptor (beta chain) was carried out in a study of cytomegalovirus exposure and HLA in healthy donors. The V end was cut by 2 bases, the J end by 1 base, with 5 bases between. The CDR3 extends over 13 amino acids. In germline, CDR1 is MNHEY, CDR2 SVGAGI. Study-level results: In vitro experiments confirmed that a few CMV-associated chains were specific for CMV antigens. Association of a missense DCLRE1C variant with TCR beta V- and J-gene trimming was reported in a later analysis. Analyses of presence/absence relied on an assumption of roughly uniform sequencing depth across donors.

With regard to this clone: Its antigen is undetermined. The same CDR3 arises from other DNA sequences in this sample as well.

PCR involved 60 Vbeta and 13 Jbeta primers. The assay was immunoSEQ multiplex PCR, and TCRdb's table has in-frame clones only and misses some. The data contain roughly 180,000 clones, approximately 84% of them singletons. Donors likely had unrecorded immune exposures despite being nominally healthy when sampled. This TCR was recovered from a man aged 18-30 years in good health and CMV-seronegative. V and J are TRBV6-5 and TRBJ1-1; D remains ambiguous. The sample was PBMCs. This CDR3 reads CASSYGTNTEAFF. The DNA of the CDR3 is TGTGCCAGCAGTTACGGCACGAACACTGAAGCTTTCTTT.